Below, one T cell receptor (beta chain) is given with its context. The sample is drawn from a study of blood T cell repertoires in COVID-19. For the study at large: Specimens from acute and convalescent COVID-19 originated in the United States, Italy and Spain. PBMCs, B-cell-depleted T cells, or T cells were the source of the cDNA or gDNA that made up the material.

Source study methods: Estimation of nucleated cell counts was performed using reference gene primer amplification. Profiling relied on immunoSEQ multiplex PCR, and the TCRdb table lists in-frame clones only, not all of them. V, J and clone size reflect that table, while D and trimming were determined from the DNA. The repertoire holds 140,000 or so clones, with roughly 87% as singletons. The CDR3 length is 14 residues. Germline values: CDR1 SGHNT, CDR2 YYREEE (reference sequence). The V gene lost 0 bases and the J gene lost 8 bases, with 14 bases spanning the gap. V usage is TRBV5-4 and J usage is TRBJ1-2; TRBD1 might be the D (5 bases). The material sequenced was peripheral blood. The source of this sequence is a man between 65 and 85 years old with acute or convalescent COVID-19. CDR3 sequence reads: CASSLAKGRGGYTF. The CDR3, as DNA: TGTGCCAGCAGCTTGGCCAAAGGGCGGGGCGGCTACACCTTC.